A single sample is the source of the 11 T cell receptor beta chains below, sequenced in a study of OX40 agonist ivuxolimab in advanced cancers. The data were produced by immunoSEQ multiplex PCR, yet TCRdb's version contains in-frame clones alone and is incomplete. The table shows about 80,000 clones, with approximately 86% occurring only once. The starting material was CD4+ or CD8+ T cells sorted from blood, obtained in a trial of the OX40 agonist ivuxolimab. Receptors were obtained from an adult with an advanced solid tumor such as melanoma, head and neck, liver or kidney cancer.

In DNA, the CDR3 is TGTGCCAGCGGACTAACTAGCACAGATACGCAGTATTTT. Translated, it gives CASGLTSTDTQYF. The V call is TRBV2, the J call TRBJ2-3, with a weak D call TRBD2 (6 bases). Germline V gene data show CDR1 as SNHLY and CDR2 as FYNNEI. V lost 8 bases and J 0 bases, leaving 9 bases between the germline ends. CDR3 length equals 13 residues.

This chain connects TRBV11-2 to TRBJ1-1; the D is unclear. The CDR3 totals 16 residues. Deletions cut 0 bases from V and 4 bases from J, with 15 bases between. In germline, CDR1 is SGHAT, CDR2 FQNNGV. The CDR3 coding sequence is TGTGCCAGCAGCTTAGAAGGACCCGTCGTGGGCACTGAAGCTTTCTTT. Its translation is CASSLEGPVVGTEAFF.

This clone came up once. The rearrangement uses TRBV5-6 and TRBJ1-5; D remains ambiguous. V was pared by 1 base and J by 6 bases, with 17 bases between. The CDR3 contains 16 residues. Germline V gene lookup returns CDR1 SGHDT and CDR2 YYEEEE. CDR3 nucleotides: TGTGCCAGCAGCTTGCGACATCTCGGGGAGGTTCAGCCCCAGCATTTT. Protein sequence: CASSLRHLGEVQPQHF.

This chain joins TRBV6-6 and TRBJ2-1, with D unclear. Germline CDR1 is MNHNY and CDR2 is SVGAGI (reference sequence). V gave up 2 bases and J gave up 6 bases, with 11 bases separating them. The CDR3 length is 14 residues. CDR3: CASSYPSGSNEQFF. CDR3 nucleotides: TGTGCCAGCAGTTACCCATCGGGTTCCAATGAGCAGTTCTTC.

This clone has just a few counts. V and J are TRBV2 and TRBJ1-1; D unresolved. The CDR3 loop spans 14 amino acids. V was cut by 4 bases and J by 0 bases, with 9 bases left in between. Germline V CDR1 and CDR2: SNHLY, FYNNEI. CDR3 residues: CASSGLTVNTEAFF. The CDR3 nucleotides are TGTGCCAGCAGTGGCCTCACAGTGAACACTGAAGCTTTCTTT. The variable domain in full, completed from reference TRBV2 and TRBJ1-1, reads EPEVTQTPSHQVTQMGQEVILRCVPISNHLYFYWYRQILGQKVEFLVSFYNNEISEKSEIFDDQFSVERPDGSNFTLKIRSTKLEDSAMYFCASSGLTVNTEAFFGQGTRLTVV.

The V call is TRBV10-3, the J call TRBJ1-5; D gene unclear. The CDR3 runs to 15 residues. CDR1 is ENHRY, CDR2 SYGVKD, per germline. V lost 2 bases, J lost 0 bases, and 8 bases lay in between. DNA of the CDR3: TGTGCCATCAGTGAGGCAAAGGGTAGCAATCAGCCCCAGCATTTT. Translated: CAISEAKGSNQPQHF.

Written as DNA, the CDR3 is TGTGCCATCAGTGAGTCCCCGTGGCAGGGGGCGATTGGCAATCAGCCCCAGCATTTT. It specifies CAISESPWQGAIGNQPQHF. The chain joins TRBV10-3 to TRBJ1-5; 8 bases match TRBD1. Per germline, CDR1 ENHRY and CDR2 SYGVKD. This CDR3 is 19 amino acids long. J was trimmed by 2 bases and V by 0 bases; bases with no gene match: 12.

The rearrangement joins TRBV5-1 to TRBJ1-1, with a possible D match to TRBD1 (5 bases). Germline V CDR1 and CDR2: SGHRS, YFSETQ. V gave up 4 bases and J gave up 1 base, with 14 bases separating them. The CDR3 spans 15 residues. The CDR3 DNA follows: TGCGCCAGCAGCCCCGACGGGGGAGCGAACACTGAAGCTTTCTTT. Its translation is CASSPDGGANTEAFF.

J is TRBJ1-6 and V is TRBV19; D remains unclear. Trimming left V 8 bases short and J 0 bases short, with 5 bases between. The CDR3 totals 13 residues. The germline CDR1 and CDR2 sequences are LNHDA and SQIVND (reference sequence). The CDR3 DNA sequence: TGTGCCAGTGGAATCTCCTATAATTCACCCCTCCACTTT. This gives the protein CASGISYNSPLHF.

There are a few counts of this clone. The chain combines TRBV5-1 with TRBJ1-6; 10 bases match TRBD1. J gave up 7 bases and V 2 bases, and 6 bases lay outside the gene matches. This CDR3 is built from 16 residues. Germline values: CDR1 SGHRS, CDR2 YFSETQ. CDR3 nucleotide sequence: TGCGCCAGCAGCTTTAGAGGGACAGGGGTAAATTCACCCCTCCACTTT. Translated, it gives CASSFRGTGVNSPLHF.

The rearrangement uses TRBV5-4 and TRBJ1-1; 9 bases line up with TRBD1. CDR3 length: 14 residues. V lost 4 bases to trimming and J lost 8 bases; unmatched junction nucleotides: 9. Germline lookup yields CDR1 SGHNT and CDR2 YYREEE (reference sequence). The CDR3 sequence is CASSPGGDRAEAFF. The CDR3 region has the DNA TGTGCCAGCAGCCCAGGTGGGGACAGGGCGGAAGCTTTCTTT. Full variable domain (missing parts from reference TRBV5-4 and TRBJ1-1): ETGVTQSPTHLIKTRGQQVTLRCSSQSGHNTVSWYQQALGQGPQFIFQYYREEENGRGNFPPRFSGLQFPNYSSELNVNALELDDSALYLCASSPGGDRAEAFFGQGTRLTVV.